This T cell receptor beta chain is from a study of shared T cell receptors in the human thymus. TCRdb's copy holds only in-frame clones and misses some; the assay was immunoSEQ multiplex PCR. Here the sample spans hundreds of thousands of clones, over 90% being singletons. CDR3 length equals 17 residues. Germline assignment: CDR1 SGHVS and CDR2 FNYEAQ. The germline V and J ends were trimmed by 5 bases and 0 bases, with 17 bases remaining between them. This TCR was sampled from a human donor. Sequences were obtained from thymocytes. The rearrangement uses TRBV7-6 and TRBJ2-1; D perhaps matches TRBD2 (6 bases). The CDR3 nucleotides are TGTGCCAGCAGCAGCCGGGACTTGCCAAGCTCCTACAATGAGCAGTTCTTC. Translating it yields CASSSRDLPSSYNEQFF.